This TCR beta chain stems from a study of cytomegalovirus exposure and HLA in healthy donors. Background on the study: The study's early data release held 80 million to 95 million unique TCRs from HLA-typed donors.

All donors participated as healthy donors of bone marrow. Concerning this clone itself: Antigen: not known.

Study-wide findings and caveats: Fewer N-insertions (relative to the roughly 610-donor mean) were reportedly seen in an Asian-associated ancestry cluster in a later analysis. TCR beta V- and J-gene trimming, according to a later analysis, was linked to a missense DCLRE1C variant.

The PCR made use of 60 Vbeta and 13 Jbeta primers. Clones were sequenced by immunoSEQ multiplex PCR, and TCRdb holds only the in-frame ones, with some missing. The table has about 120,000 clones, 80% seen once. The sequenced sample was PBMCs. The origin of this receptor is a female donor in good health and CMV-seropositive.

This chain's CDR3 is CASSSLRSGGSYNEQFF. The CDR3, as DNA: TGTGCCAGCAGCTCACTGAGATCGGGGGGCTCTTATAATGAGCAGTTCTTC. This chain links TRBV5-4 with TRBJ2-1, with D possibly matching TRBD2 (7 bases). The germline gives CDR1 SGHNT, CDR2 YYREEE (reference sequence). Trimming took 3 bases from V and 7 from J, leaving 23 bases between them. The CDR3 is 17 amino acids.